This entry lists 25 T cell receptor beta chains sequenced from one sample in a study of response to subunit inactivated influenza vaccine. TCRdb used MiXCR to reprocess the RT-PCR reads, holding one entry per CDR3 protein. The sample holds a few hundred thousand distinct CDR3 sequences, around 13% seen once. The sequencing used PBMCs from blood, collected less than 13 days after vaccination. These receptors all come from a man aged 50-60 years who received an inactivated influenza vaccine.

The V call is TRBV10-3, the J call TRBJ1-2, with 9 positions matching TRBD1. The length of the CDR3 is 15 residues. The trim removed 10 bases at V and 4 bases at J, leaving 13 bases unmatched. The germline CDR1 and CDR2 sequences are ENHRY and SYGVKD. The CDR3 DNA reads as TGTGCCACCTTAAGTCGCACAGGGGGCGGCTATGGCTACACCTTC. This translates into CATLSRTGGGYGYTF.

The CDR3 loop is CSVARTANEQFF. DNA of the CDR3: TGCAGCGTTGCTCGGACTGCCAATGAGCAGTTCTTC. The chain employs TRBV29-1 and TRBJ2-1, with D perhaps TRBD2 (5 bases). The CDR3 totals 12 residues. Deletions cut 4 bases from V and 6 bases from J, with 10 bases between. Germline assignment: CDR1 SQVTM and CDR2 ANQGSEA.

This clonotype was recorded a few times. This sequence joins TRBV20-1 and TRBJ2-5; TRBD1 might be the D (6 bases). CDR1 is DFQATT, CDR2 SNEGSKA, per germline (reference sequence). CDR3 length equals 15 residues. The V end lost 0 bases, the J end lost 1 base, and 12 bases lay between the germline ends. DNA of the CDR3: TGCAGTGCTAGAGATTACCGACAGGTCCAAGAGACCCAGTACTTC. Its protein is CSARDYRQVQETQYF.

This clonotype has just a few counts. This chain uses TRBV12-3 or TRBV12-4 with TRBJ2-5, with 8 positions matching TRBD2. With 6 bases clipped from V and 5 bases from J, the junction kept 5 bases outside the gene matches. The CDR3 runs to 13 residues. CDR3 in amino acids: CASRQSGGETQYF. The CDR3 nucleotides are TGTGCCAGCAGACAAAGCGGGGGTGAGACCCAGTACTTC.

The chain's CDR3 is CASSRTGIYQYF. The DNA of the CDR3 is TGTGCCAGCAGCCGGACCGGGATTTATCAGTATTTT. The gene calls are TRBV7-2 and TRBJ2-3, with D possibly TRBD2 on 5 matching bases. The CDR3 is made up of 12 amino acids. V was cut by 5 bases and J by 12 bases, with 15 bases left in between. Per the germline V gene, CDR1 is SGHTA and CDR2 is FQGNSA.

This clonotype was observed at least ten times. The chain is built from TRBV11-2 and TRBJ1-5; tentative D call: TRBD1 (5 bases). The CDR3 consists of 14 residues. Looked up from germline, CDR1 is SGHAT and CDR2 is FQNNGV. The germline V and J ends were trimmed by 0 bases and 7 bases, with 10 bases remaining between them. CDR3 in DNA: TGTGCCAGCAGCTTAGATCCAGGGAACCAGCCCCAGCATTTT. This translates into CASSLDPGNQPQHF.

The V and J genes are TRBV11-2 and TRBJ1-1; 7 bases are shared with TRBD1. The CDR3 is made up of 13 amino acids. From germline, CDR1 is SGHAT and CDR2 FQNNGV. J gave up 9 bases and V 5 bases, and 9 bases lay outside the gene matches. The CDR3 DNA follows: TGTGCCAGCAGCCACGGACAGGCTATGCAAGCTTTCTTT. It is translated as CASSHGQAMQAFF.

The chain links TRBV20-1 to TRBJ2-5; D ambiguous. The CDR3 has 14 residues. Trimming stripped 6 bases from V and 3 bases from J, with 17 bases between. Looked up from germline, CDR1 is DFQATT and CDR2 is SNEGSKA (reference sequence). CDR3 nucleotides: TGCAGTGCCCCAGAGCCTATAACCAAAGAGACCCAGTACTTC. Translated, it gives CSAPEPITKETQYF.

This clonotype has just a few counts. The chain recombines TRBV7-9 with TRBJ2-5; D remains unclear. Germline values: CDR1 SEHNR, CDR2 FQNEAQ (reference sequence). V was clipped by 0 bases and J by 5 bases, with 10 bases between them. CDR3 length: 14 amino acids. The CDR3 DNA reads TGTGCCAGCAGCTTAGCTTCGGATTTGGAGACCCAGTACTTC. It specifies CASSLASDLETQYF.

This clonotype was seen a few times. V and J are TRBV29-1 and TRBJ1-3; D is uncertain. This CDR3 contains 14 residues. Deletions cut 3 bases from V and 0 bases from J, with 9 bases between. From germline, CDR1 is SQVTM and CDR2 ANQGSEA. The CDR3 coding sequence is TGCAGCGTTGAGGCGGTTCTCTCTGGAAACACCATATATTTT. It translates to CSVEAVLSGNTIYF.

This clonotype was found a few times. The chain carries TRBV7-6 and TRBJ1-1, with D tentatively TRBD1 (5 bases). Germline CDR1 reads SGHVS; CDR2 reads FNYEAQ. V lost 8 bases and J 0 bases, leaving 10 bases between the germline ends. The CDR3 is made up of 13 amino acids. The CDR3 region has the DNA TGTGCCAGCGGGGCTGATATGAACACTGAAGCTTTCTTT. Its protein product is CASGADMNTEAFF.

Many counts were recorded for this clonotype. The chain carries TRBV5-1 and TRBJ2-1; 10 bases agree with TRBD2. Germline trimming cut 0 bases from V and 4 bases from J; bases unmatched to any gene: 1. The germline V gene encodes CDR1 SGHRS and CDR2 YFSETQ. The CDR3 is 15 amino acids. The CDR3 sequence is CASSLASGSYNEQFF. The CDR3 region has the DNA TGCGCCAGCAGCTTGGCTAGCGGGAGTTACAATGAGCAGTTCTTC. Looking up the rest from reference TRBV5-1 and TRBJ2-1 gives the full variable domain: KAGVTQTPRYLIKTRGQQVTLSCSPISGHRSVSWYQQTPGQGLQFLFEYFSETQRNKGNFPGRFSGRQFSNSRSEMNVSTLELGDSALYLCASSLASGSYNEQFFGPGTRLTVL.

The chain employs TRBV25-1 and TRBJ2-7; 9 bases are a match to TRBD1. CDR1 and CDR2 from the germline V gene are MGHDK and SYGVNS. Trimming removed 9 bases from V and 2 bases from J; junction bases left unmatched: 14. The CDR3 sequence is 16 residues long. The CDR3 loop reads CASRQTGTGRTYEQYF. CDR3 in DNA: TGTGCCAGTCGTCAAACCGGGACAGGGAGAACCTACGAGCAGTACTTC.

In this sample, this clonotype turned up a few times. The chain has TRBV30 and TRBJ2-3, with D perhaps TRBD2 (6 bases). CDR3 size: 13 residues. CDR1 GTSNPN and CDR2 SVGIG come from the germline V gene (reference sequence). Trimming shortened V by 4 bases and J by 9 bases, and 17 bases separated the two germline ends. CDR3 sequence (DNA): TGTGCCTGGACTCTCATGGAGGGAGAAACGCAGTATTTT. Translated, it gives CAWTLMEGETQYF. The whole variable domain, remainder taken from reference TRBV30 and TRBJ2-3, is SQTIHQWPATLVQPVGSPLSLECTVEGTSNPNLYWYRQAAGRGLQLLFYSVGIGQISSEVPQNLSASRPQDRQFILSSKKLLLSDSGFYLCAWTLMEGETQYFGPGTRLTVL.

V usage is TRBV5-1 and J usage is TRBJ1-6, with 8 bases that match TRBD1. The V gene's germline CDR1 is SGHRS and CDR2 YFSETQ. CDR3 length: 14 residues. The ends lost 4 bases at V and 10 bases at J; junction bases unmatched: 7. Here the CDR3 reads CASSDGQGPSPLHF. Written as DNA, the CDR3 is TGCGCCAGCAGCGATGGACAGGGACCGTCACCCCTCCACTTT.

The CDR3: CASSLDGLPSYEQYF. CDR3 nucleotides: TGTGCCAGCAGCTTAGATGGGCTGCCATCCTACGAGCAGTACTTC. The chain is built from TRBV7-2 and TRBJ2-7; D is undetermined. V lost 1 base, J lost 1 base, and 11 bases lay in between. The CDR3 is 15 residues long. The V gene's germline CDR1 is SGHTA and CDR2 FQGNSA. Full variable domain (rest looked up from reference TRBV7-2 and TRBJ2-7): GAGVSQSPSNKVTEKGKDVELRCDPISGHTALYWYRQSLGQGLEFLIYFQGNSAPDKSGLPSDRFSAERTGGSVSTLTIQRTQQEDSAVYLCASSLDGLPSYEQYFGPGTRLTVT.

This clonotype was counted a few times. The chain is built from TRBV29-1 and TRBJ2-1; TRBD1 aligns across 7 bases. The V and J ends lost 4 bases and 4 bases, in that order; junction bases with no gene match: 13. CDR3 length: 16 amino acids. CDR1 and CDR2 (germline): SQVTM, ANQGSEA. The DNA for the CDR3 is TGCAGCGTTGCCCCGGACAGGCAAAATTTTTACAATGAGCAGTTCTTC. It yields the protein CSVAPDRQNFYNEQFF.

The V and J genes are TRBV4-2 and TRBJ2-1; possibly TRBD1 or TRBD2 for D (6 bases each). The CDR3 totals 18 residues. The germline V gene encodes CDR1 LGHNA and CDR2 YNFKEQ. V was pared by 1 base and J by 5 bases, with 21 bases between. Written as DNA, the CDR3 is TGTGCCAGCAGCCAAGGCCGGTGGGGGGCCCCCTCGGACAATGAGCAGTTCTTC. It encodes CASSQGRWGAPSDNEQFF.

DNA for the CDR3: TGCAGTGCTAGGGAAGATAGGACGGGTCAGCCCCAGCATTTT. This gives the protein CSAREDRTGQPQHF. The chain is built from TRBV20-1 and TRBJ1-5; the D is unclear. V lost 3 bases to trimming and J lost 6 bases, with 15 bases between them. This CDR3 is 14 amino acids long. CDR1 is DFQATT, CDR2 SNEGSKA, per germline (reference sequence).

The gene calls are TRBV7-2 and TRBJ1-5; D call uncertain. Germline CDR1 SGHTA, CDR2 FQGNSA. Trimming shortened V by 4 bases and J by 4 bases, and 11 bases separated the two germline ends. The CDR3 covers 14 residues. CDR3 DNA: TGTGCCAGCAGCTCCGGGATCAGGAATCAGCCCCAGCATTTT. As protein: CASSSGIRNQPQHF.

This clonotype was counted only a few times. The chain employs TRBV20-1 and TRBJ2-1, with TRBD2 identical over 9 bases. Germline V gene data show CDR1 as DFQATT and CDR2 as SNEGSKA (reference sequence). After removal of 7 bases from V and 5 bases from J, the junction contained 9 bases not matched to a gene. This CDR3 contains 14 residues. The CDR3: CSGPKSGGNNEQFF. The CDR3 DNA reads as TGCAGTGGTCCCAAGAGCGGGGGGAACAATGAGCAGTTCTTC.

This clonotype was seen a handful of times. The CDR3 DNA is TGCGCCAGCAGCTTGAGGGACAGGGGAAACTATGGCTACACCTTC. Residues: CASSLRDRGNYGYTF. This chain connects TRBV5-1 to TRBJ1-2; 10 bases map to TRBD1. Per germline, CDR1 SGHRS and CDR2 YFSETQ. The CDR3 length is 15 residues. The V and J ends lost 1 base and 2 bases, in that order; junction bases with no gene match: 2.

The V and J genes are TRBV30 and TRBJ2-5, with a possible D match to TRBD1 (5 bases). Trimming took off 3 bases at V and 2 bases at J, with 10 bases between the two ends. This CDR3 has 13 residues. In germline, CDR1 is GTSNPN, CDR2 SVGIG (reference sequence). CDR3 region: CAWRRRGQETQYF. CDR3 nucleotide sequence: TGTGCCTGGAGGCGAAGGGGACAAGAGACCCAGTACTTC.

This clonotype has a handful of counts. The chain employs TRBV5-1 and TRBJ2-2; 11 bases are a match to TRBD2. CDR1 is SGHRS, CDR2 YFSETQ, per germline. This CDR3 has 17 amino acids. J gave up 4 bases and V 2 bases, and 7 bases lay outside the gene matches. CDR3 in amino acids: CASSLNSGRAVTGELFF. CDR3 in DNA: TGCGCCAGCAGCTTAAATAGCGGGAGGGCCGTCACCGGGGAGCTGTTTTTT.

The table lists this clonotype with a few counts. The chain combines TRBV5-1 with TRBJ1-2; D perhaps matches TRBD1 (5 bases). CDR1 and CDR2 from the germline V gene are SGHRS and YFSETQ. The V and J ends lost 6 bases and 0 bases respectively, with 12 bases between them. This CDR3 contains 14 residues. The CDR3, as DNA: TGCGCCAGCAACAGACAGCCAACTAACTATGGCTACACCTTC. It encodes CASNRQPTNYGYTF. Supplemented by reference TRBV5-1 and TRBJ1-2, the full variable domain reads KAGVTQTPRYLIKTRGQQVTLSCSPISGHRSVSWYQQTPGQGLQFLFEYFSETQRNKGNFPGRFSGRQFSNSRSEMNVSTLELGDSALYLCASNRQPTNYGYTFGSGTRLTVV.